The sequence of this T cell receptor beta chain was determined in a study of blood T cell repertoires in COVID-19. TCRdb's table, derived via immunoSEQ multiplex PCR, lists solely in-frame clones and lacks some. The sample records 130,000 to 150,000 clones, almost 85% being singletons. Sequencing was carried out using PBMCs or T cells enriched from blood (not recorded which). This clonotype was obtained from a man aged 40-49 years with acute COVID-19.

CDR3 in amino acids: CASSLEQGATEAFF. DNA of the CDR3: TGCGCCAGCAGCTTGGAGCAGGGGGCCACTGAAGCTTTCTTT. J is TRBJ1-1 and V is TRBV5-1; 8 bases are a match to TRBD1. The junction had 2 bases not matched to a gene; V was cut back by 0 bases and J by 4 bases. The CDR3 is 14 amino acids. Germline-derived CDR1 and CDR2 are SGHRS and YFSETQ.